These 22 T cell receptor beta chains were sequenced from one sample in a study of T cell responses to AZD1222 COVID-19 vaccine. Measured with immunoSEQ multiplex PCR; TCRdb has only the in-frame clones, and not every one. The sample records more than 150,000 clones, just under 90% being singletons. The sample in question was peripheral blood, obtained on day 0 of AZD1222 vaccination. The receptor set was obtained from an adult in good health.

This chain's CDR3 is CASDRVGLPINQPQHF. The CDR3 DNA reads TGTGCCAGCGACAGGGTGGGACTTCCGATCAATCAGCCCCAGCATTTT. This chain joins TRBV19 and TRBJ1-5, with 7 nucleotides matching TRBD1. The CDR3 sequence is 16 residues long. CDR1 and CDR2 from the germline V gene are LNHDA and SQIVND (reference sequence). After removal of 9 bases from V and 3 bases from J, the junction contained 14 bases not matched to a gene.

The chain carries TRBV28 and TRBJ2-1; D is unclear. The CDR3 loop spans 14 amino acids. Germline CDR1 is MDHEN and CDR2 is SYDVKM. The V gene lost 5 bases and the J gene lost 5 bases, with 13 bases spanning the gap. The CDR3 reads CASSLFTQNNEQFF. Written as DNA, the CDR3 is TGTGCCAGCAGTCTCTTCACCCAAAACAATGAGCAGTTCTTC.

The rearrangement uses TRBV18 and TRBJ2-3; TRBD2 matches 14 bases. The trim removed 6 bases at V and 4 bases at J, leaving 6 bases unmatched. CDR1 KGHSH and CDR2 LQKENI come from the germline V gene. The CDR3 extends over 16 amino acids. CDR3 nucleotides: TGTGCCAGCTCTCCTCAGACTAGCGGGAGGGCAGATACGCAGTATTTT. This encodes CASSPQTSGRADTQYF.

The CDR3 region has the DNA TGTGCCAGCAGCCCTCGGACAGGGAACGGGAATTCACCCCTCCACTTT. Translating gives CASSPRTGNGNSPLHF. The chain carries TRBV11-2 and TRBJ1-6; TRBD1 aligns across 8 bases. The trim removed 5 bases at V and 7 bases at J, leaving 10 bases unmatched. The CDR3 is 16 residues long. Germline values: CDR1 SGHAT, CDR2 FQNNGV.

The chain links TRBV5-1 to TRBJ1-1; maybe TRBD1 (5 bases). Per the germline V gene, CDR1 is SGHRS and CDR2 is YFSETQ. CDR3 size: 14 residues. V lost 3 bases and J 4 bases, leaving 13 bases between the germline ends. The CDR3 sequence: CASSSGGTFTEAFF. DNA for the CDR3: TGCGCCAGCAGCTCCGGGGGGACGTTCACTGAAGCTTTCTTT.

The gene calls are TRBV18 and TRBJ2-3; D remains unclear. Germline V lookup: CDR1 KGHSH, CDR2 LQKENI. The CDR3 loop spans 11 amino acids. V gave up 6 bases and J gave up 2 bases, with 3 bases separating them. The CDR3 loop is CASSVTDTQYF. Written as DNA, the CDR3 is TGTGCCAGCTCCGTCACAGATACGCAGTATTTT.

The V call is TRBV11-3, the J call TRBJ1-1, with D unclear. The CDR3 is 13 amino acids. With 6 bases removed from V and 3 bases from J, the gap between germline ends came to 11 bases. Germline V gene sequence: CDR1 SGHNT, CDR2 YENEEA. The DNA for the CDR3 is TGTGCCAGCAGGACACCCCGGGACACTGAAGCTTTCTTT. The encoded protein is CASRTPRDTEAFF. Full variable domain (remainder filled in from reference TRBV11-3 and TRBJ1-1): EAGVVQSPRYKIIEKKQPVAFWCNPISGHNTLYWYLQNLGQGPELLIRYENEEAVDDSQLPKDRFSAERLKGVDSTLKIQPAELGDSAVYLCASRTPRDTEAFFGQGTRLTVV.

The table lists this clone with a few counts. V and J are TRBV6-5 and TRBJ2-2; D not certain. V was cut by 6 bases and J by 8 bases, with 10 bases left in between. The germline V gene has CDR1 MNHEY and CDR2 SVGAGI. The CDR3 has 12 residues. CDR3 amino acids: CASSQFRGELFF. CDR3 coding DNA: TGTGCCAGCAGCCAGTTCCGGGGGGAGCTGTTTTTT.

The CDR3 is CASSVAGSTDTQYF. For the CDR3, the DNA is TGCGCCAGCAGTGTAGCGGGATCCACAGATACGCAGTATTTT. The gene calls are TRBV10-1 and TRBJ2-3; 8 positions match TRBD2. Germline-derived CDR1 and CDR2 are WNHNN and SYGVQD (reference sequence). The CDR3 sequence is 14 residues long. V gave up 4 bases and J gave up 2 bases; unmatched junction bases: 2.

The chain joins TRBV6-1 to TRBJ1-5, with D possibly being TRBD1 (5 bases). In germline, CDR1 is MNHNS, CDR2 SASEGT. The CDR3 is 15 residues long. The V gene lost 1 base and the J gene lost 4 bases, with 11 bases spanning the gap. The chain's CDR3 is CASSEEARANQPQHF. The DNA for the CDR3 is TGTGCCAGCAGTGAAGAAGCCAGGGCGAATCAGCCCCAGCATTTT.

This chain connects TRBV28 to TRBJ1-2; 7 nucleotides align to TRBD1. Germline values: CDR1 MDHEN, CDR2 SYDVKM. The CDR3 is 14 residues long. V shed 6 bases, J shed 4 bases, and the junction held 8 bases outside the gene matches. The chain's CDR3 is CASRNRGGSYGYTF. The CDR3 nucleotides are TGTGCCAGCAGAAACAGGGGAGGGAGCTATGGCTACACCTTC.

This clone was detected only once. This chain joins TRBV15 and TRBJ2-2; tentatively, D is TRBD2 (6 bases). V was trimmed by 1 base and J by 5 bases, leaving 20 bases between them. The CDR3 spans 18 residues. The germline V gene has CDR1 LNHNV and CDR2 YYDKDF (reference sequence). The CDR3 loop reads CATSRVPGTRSKTGELFF. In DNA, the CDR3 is TGTGCCACCAGCAGAGTTCCCGGGACTCGGAGCAAAACCGGGGAGCTGTTTTTT.

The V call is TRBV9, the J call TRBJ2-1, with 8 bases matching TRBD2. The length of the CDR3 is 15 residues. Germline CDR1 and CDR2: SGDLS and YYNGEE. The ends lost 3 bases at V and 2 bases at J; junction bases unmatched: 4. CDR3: CASSGSGNTYNEQFF. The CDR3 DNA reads TGTGCCAGCAGCGGTAGCGGGAACACCTACAATGAGCAGTTCTTC.

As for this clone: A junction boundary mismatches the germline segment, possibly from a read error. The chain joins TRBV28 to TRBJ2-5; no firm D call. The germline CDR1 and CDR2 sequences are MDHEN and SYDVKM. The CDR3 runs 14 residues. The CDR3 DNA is TGCGCCAGCAGTTTTAGCTCGGGCCGATTGTCCCAGTACTTC. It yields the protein CASSFSSGRLSQYF. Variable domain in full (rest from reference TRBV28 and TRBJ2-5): DVKVTQSSRYLVKRTGEKVFLECVQDMDHENMFWYRQDPGLGLRLIYFSYDVKMKEKGDIPEGYSVSREKKERFSLILESASTNQTSMYLCASSFSSGRLSQYFGPGTRLLVL.

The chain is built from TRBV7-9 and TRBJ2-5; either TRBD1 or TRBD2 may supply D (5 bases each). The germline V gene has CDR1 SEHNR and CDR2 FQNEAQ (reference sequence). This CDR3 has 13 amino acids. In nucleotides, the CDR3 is TGTGCTGGGGGTGAGGCAAACCAAGAGACCCAGTACTTC. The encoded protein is CAGGEANQETQYF.

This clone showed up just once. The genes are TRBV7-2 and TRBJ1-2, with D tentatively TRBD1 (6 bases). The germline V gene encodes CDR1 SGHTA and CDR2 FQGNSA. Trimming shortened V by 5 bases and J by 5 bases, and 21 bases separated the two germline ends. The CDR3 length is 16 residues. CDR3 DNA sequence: TGTGCCAGCAGCAGGGGGGGGTCCCTGTCGGAGTATGGCTACACCTTC. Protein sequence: CASSRGGSLSEYGYTF.

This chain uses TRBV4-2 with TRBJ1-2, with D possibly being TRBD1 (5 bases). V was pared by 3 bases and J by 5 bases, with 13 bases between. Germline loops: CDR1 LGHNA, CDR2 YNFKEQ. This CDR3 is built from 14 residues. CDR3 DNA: TGTGCCAGCAGCCAGTCAGGGCAACATTATGGCTACACCTTC. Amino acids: CASSQSGQHYGYTF.

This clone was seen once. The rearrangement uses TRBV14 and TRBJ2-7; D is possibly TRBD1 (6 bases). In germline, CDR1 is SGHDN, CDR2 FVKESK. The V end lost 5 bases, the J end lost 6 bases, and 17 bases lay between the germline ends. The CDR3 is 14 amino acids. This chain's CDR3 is CASSLGAGGLEQYF. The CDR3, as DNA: TGTGCCAGCAGCTTGGGGGCAGGCGGTCTCGAGCAGTACTTC.

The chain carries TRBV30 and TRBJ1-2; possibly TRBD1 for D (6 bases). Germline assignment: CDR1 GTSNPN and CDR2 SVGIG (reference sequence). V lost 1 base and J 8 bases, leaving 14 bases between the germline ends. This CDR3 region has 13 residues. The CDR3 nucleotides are TGTGCCTGGAGTGCATCAGGGGCCTTAGGCTACACCTTC. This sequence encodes CAWSASGALGYTF.

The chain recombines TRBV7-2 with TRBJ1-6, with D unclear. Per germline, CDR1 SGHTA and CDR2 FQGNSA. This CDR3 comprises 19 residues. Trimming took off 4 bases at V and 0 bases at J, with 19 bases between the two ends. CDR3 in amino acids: CASSSPRGFQSSYNSPLHF. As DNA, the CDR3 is TGTGCCAGCAGCTCCCCCCGAGGATTTCAGAGCTCCTATAATTCACCCCTCCACTTT.

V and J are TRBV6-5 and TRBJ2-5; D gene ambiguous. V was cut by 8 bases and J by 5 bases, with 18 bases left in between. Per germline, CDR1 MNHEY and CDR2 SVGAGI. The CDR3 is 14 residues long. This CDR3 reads CASGVSTWLETQYF. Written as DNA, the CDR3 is TGTGCCAGCGGCGTTAGCACCTGGTTGGAGACCCAGTACTTC.

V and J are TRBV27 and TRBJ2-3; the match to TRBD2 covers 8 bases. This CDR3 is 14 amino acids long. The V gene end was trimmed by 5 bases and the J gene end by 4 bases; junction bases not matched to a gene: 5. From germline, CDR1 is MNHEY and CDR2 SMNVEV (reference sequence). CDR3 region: CASSRSGEPDTQYF. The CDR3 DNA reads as TGTGCCAGCAGTCGTAGCGGGGAGCCAGATACGCAGTATTTT.